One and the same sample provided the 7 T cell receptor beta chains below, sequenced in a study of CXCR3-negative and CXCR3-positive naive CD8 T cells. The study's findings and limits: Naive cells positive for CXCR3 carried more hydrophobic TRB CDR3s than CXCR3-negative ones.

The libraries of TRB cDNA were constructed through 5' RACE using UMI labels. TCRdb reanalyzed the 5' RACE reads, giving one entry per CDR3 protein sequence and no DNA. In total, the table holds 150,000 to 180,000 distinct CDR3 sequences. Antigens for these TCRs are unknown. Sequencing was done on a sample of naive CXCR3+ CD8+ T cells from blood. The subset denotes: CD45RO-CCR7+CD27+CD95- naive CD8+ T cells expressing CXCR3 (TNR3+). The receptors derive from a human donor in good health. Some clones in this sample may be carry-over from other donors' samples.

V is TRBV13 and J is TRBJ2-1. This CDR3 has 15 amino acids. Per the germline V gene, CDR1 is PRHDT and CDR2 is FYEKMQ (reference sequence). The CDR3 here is CASSLNGPVYNEQFF.

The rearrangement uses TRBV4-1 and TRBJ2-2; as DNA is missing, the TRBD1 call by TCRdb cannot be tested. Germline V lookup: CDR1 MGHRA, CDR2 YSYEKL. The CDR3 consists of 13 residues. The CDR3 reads CASSPVRTGELFF.

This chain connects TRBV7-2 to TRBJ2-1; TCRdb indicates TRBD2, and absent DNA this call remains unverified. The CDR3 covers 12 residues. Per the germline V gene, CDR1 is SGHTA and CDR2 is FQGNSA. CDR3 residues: CASSGTLWAPFF. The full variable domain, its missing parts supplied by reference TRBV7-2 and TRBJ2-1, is GAGVSQSPSNKVTEKGKDVELRCDPISGHTALYWYRQSLGQGLEFLIYFQGNSAPDKSGLPSDRFSAERTGGSVSTLTIQRTQQEDSAVYLCASSGTLWAPFFGPGTRLTVL.

CDR3: CASSQDRRSPVF. The chain couples TRBV4-2 to TRBJ2-1; absent DNA, TCRdb's TRBD1 call cannot be checked. The length of the CDR3 is 12 residues. Per the germline V gene, CDR1 is LGHNA and CDR2 is YNFKEQ.

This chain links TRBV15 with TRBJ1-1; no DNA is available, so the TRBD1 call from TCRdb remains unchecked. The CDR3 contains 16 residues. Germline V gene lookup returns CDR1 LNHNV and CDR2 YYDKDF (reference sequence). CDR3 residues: CATSRDPTGLNTEDFF.

CDR3 residues: CASSRLAGVYNEQFF. J is TRBJ2-1 and V is TRBV11-1; the TCRdb call, TRBD2, lacks DNA for checking. Germline V gives CDR1 SGHAT, CDR2 FQDESV (reference sequence). CDR3 length: 15 amino acids.

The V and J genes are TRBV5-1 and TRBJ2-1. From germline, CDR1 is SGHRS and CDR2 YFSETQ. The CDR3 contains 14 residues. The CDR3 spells CASSLFANPNEQFF.